Following are 15 T cell receptor beta chains from one sample sequenced in a study of breast tumors, draining lymph nodes, adjacent tissues. One entry per CDR3 protein, called by TCRdb with MiXCR from the multiplex PCR reads. This table has 20,000 to 25,000 distinct CDR3 sequences, 45% to 60% appearing once. Sequenced: breast tumor tissue. All receptors come from a female donor with breast cancer. Some clones in this sample may be carry-over from other donors' samples.

The sample holds many counts of this clonotype. A read error is possible here, since a much larger clone lies one base away. Here the CDR3 reads CASKPEYQETQYF. In nucleotides, the CDR3 is TGTGCCAGCAAGCCAGAGTATCAAGAGACCCAGTACTTC. The chain uses TRBV6-6 and TRBJ2-5; D gene uncertain. The CDR3 length is 13 residues. The V end lost 7 bases, the J end lost 2 bases, and 11 bases lay between the germline ends. CDR1 and CDR2 from the germline V gene are MNHNY and SVGAGI (reference sequence).

This clonotype rates as medium-sized. The rearrangement joins TRBV7-8 to TRBJ2-1; 12 nucleotides match TRBD2. The CDR3 extends over 15 amino acids. With 4 bases clipped from V and 8 bases from J, the junction kept 6 bases outside the gene matches. The germline V gene encodes CDR1 SGHVS and CDR2 FQNEAQ. CDR3 DNA: TGTGCCAGCAGCTCTAGCGGGGGGGCCATCGATGAGCAGTTCTTC. It is translated as CASSSSGGAIDEQFF.

This chain links TRBV25-1 with TRBJ2-1; unclear D gene. CDR1 is MGHDK, CDR2 SYGVNS, per germline. CDR3 length: 14 residues. The V and J ends lost 4 bases and 5 bases respectively, with 12 bases between them. The CDR3 DNA follows: TGTGCCAGCAGTGCGCCGTTCGTGCACAATGAGCAGTTCTTC. The encoded protein is CASSAPFVHNEQFF.

This clonotype is labeled as medium-sized. The chain uses TRBV7-2 and TRBJ2-5; tentatively, D is TRBD1 or TRBD2 (5 bases each). The germline V and J ends were trimmed by 10 bases and 5 bases, with 17 bases remaining between them. The CDR3 runs 13 residues. Germline CDR1 and CDR2: SGHTA and FQGNSA. CDR3 in amino acids: CATAFVREETQYF. The CDR3 DNA reads TGTGCCACAGCCTTCGTCAGGGAGGAGACCCAGTACTTC.

This clonotype turned up a few times. The chain recombines TRBV28 with TRBJ2-5; 9 nucleotides match TRBD2. Unmatched junction bases numbered 10, after V lost 6 bases and J lost 5 bases. CDR1 is MDHEN and CDR2 is SYDVKM in the germline V gene. The CDR3 spans 15 residues. CDR3 sequence reads: CASSFRGRAGETQYF. The DNA for the CDR3 is TGTGCCAGCAGCTTTCGCGGGAGGGCGGGGGAGACCCAGTACTTC.

To note about this clonotype: One end of the junction does not line up with germline, which may come from a read error. V gene TRBV7-3 combines with J gene TRBJ2-7; D may be TRBD2 (6 bases). The CDR3 contains 14 residues. Germline lookup yields CDR1 SGHTA and CDR2 FQGTGA. CDR3 DNA: TGTGCCAGCAGCAACCGGGCGGGACGTAACGAGCAGTCCTTC. Its protein product is CASSNRAGRNEQSF.

About this clonotype itself: Compared with germline, one end of the junction differs, possibly owing to a read error. This chain joins TRBV11-2 and TRBJ2-1, with 16 nucleotides matching TRBD2. Per germline, CDR1 SGHAT and CDR2 FQNNGV. This CDR3 region has 17 residues. The CDR3 loop is CASSSGTSGRAYYEQFF. The CDR3 nucleotides read TGTGCCAGCAGCTCCGGGACTAGCGGGAGGGCCTACTATGAGCAGTTCTTC.

V usage is TRBV11-2 and J usage is TRBJ2-7; 8 nucleotides align to TRBD1. The CDR3 is 15 amino acids. Losses at the gene ends were 3 bases for V and 0 bases for J; bases not matched to a gene: 4. Germline CDR1 is SGHAT and CDR2 is FQNNGV. The CDR3 loop reads CASSLGQAFSYEQYF. The CDR3 bases are TGTGCCAGCAGCTTGGGACAGGCCTTCTCCTACGAGCAGTACTTC.

This clonotype turned up a few times. The chain has TRBV15 and TRBJ2-3, with TRBD2 matching 8 bases. The V gene's germline CDR1 is LNHNV and CDR2 YYDKDF (reference sequence). The CDR3 contains 17 residues. The V segment lost 7 bases and the J segment 1 base; nucleotides outside the gene matches: 13. Here the CDR3 reads CATKVLGGRIGTDTQYF. For the CDR3, the DNA is TGTGCCACCAAAGTTCTAGGCGGGAGGATAGGCACAGATACGCAGTATTTT.

This chain links TRBV2 with TRBJ1-5; D possibly corresponds to TRBD1 (5 bases). The CDR3 has 14 residues. Per the germline V gene, CDR1 is SNHLY and CDR2 is FYNNEI. V lost 2 bases and J lost 8, with 13 bases in between. The CDR3 region is CASSEQGRVEPQHF. CDR3 DNA sequence: TGTGCCAGCAGTGAACAGGGCAGGGTGGAGCCCCAGCATTTT.

By proportion, this clonotype is medium-sized (0.01 to 0.1%). CDR3 protein: CASSNSGTGVNQPQHF. CDR3 DNA sequence: TGTGCCAGCAGCAATTCCGGGACAGGGGTTAATCAGCCCCAGCATTTT. The chain employs TRBV13 and TRBJ1-5, with 10 bases matching TRBD1. This CDR3 comprises 16 residues. CDR1 and CDR2 (germline): PRHDT, FYEKMQ (reference sequence). V shed 5 bases and J 4 bases; nucleotides not matched to a gene: 8.

A word on this clonotype: The DNA is left out, because the CDR3 cannot be placed on it with certainty; the CDR3 is given as TCRdb lists it. The V and J genes are TRBV12-3 or TRBV12-4 and TRBJ2-7; the DNA was not compared with TRBD1, the D call given in the table. From its first to its last residue, the CDR3 has 23 amino acids. CDR3 loop: CASSLGGYGYTFGSGTGVYEQYF.

The chain couples TRBV20-1 to TRBJ2-2; D is unclear. The CDR3 spans 11 residues. The V end was cut by 6 bases, the J end by 3 bases, with 5 bases between. Germline CDR1 DFQATT, CDR2 SNEGSKA (reference sequence). CDR3 sequence: CSAMDTGELFF. The CDR3 nucleotides are TGCAGTGCGATGGACACCGGGGAGCTGTTTTTT.

This clonotype was seen many times. This may stem from a read error, because a much larger clone lies one nucleotide away. The final CDR3 position lacks the conserved phenylalanine or tryptophan, pointing to a likely read error. J is TRBJ2-1 and V is TRBV14, with 8 bases that match TRBD1. Germline CDR1 SGHDN, CDR2 FVKESK. CDR3 size: 13 residues. With 7 bases clipped from V and 7 bases from J, the junction kept 6 bases outside the gene matches. This CDR3 reads CASILDRENEQFS. DNA of the CDR3: TGTGCCAGCATCCTGGACAGGGAAAATGAGCAGTTCTCC.

The sample holds a few counts of this clonotype. The chain joins TRBV15 to TRBJ2-5, with D maybe TRBD2 (6 bases). The V and J ends lost 1 base and 1 base respectively, with 7 bases between them. The CDR3 is made up of 14 amino acids. Germline V gene data show CDR1 as LNHNV and CDR2 as YYDKDF (reference sequence). The CDR3 is CATSRVGLQETQYF. In DNA form, the CDR3 reads TGTGCCACCAGCAGAGTGGGACTCCAAGAGACCCAGTACTTC.